A single sample is the source of the 32 T cell receptor beta chains below, sequenced in a study of T cells in Graves' hyperthyroidism and ophthalmopathy. TCR beta CDR3 regions were amplified from RNA. Carried out on the TCR CDR3, a first-round RT-PCR used the HTBI primer set. TCRdb re-called the multiplex PCR reads with MiXCR, one entry per CDR3 protein. Of a few hundred thousand distinct CDR3 sequences listed, less than 20% are singletons. The source material was blood. The receptors were gathered from a man aged 50 to 60 with Graves' ophthalmopathy.

The table lists this clonotype with a few counts. This chain joins TRBV7-9 and TRBJ2-1, with TRBD1 identical over 7 bases. Unmatched junction bases numbered 5, after V lost 1 base and J lost 2 bases. The CDR3 is 16 residues long. The germline V gene has CDR1 SEHNR and CDR2 FQNEAQ (reference sequence). This chain's CDR3 is CASSLGGTATYNEQFF. As DNA, the CDR3 is TGTGCCAGCAGCTTAGGAGGGACAGCCACCTACAATGAGCAGTTCTTC.

This clonotype was seen many times. This chain joins TRBV12-3 or TRBV12-4 and TRBJ2-1; D may be TRBD1 (6 bases). The germline V and J ends were trimmed by 1 base and 7 bases, with 11 bases remaining between them. The length of the CDR3 is 14 residues. The CDR3 reads CASSLGGQTNEQFF. DNA of the CDR3: TGTGCCAGCAGTTTAGGGGGGCAGACGAATGAGCAGTTCTTC.

This rearrangement joins TRBV28 to TRBJ2-5; 9 bases match TRBD2. Trimming at V came to 6 bases and at J to 3 bases, leaving 11 bases not matched to a gene. CDR3 length: 16 amino acids. Germline CDR1 MDHEN, CDR2 SYDVKM. The CDR3 reads CASSDLAGDMEETQYF. The DNA for the CDR3 is TGTGCCAGCAGCGATTTAGCGGGAGATATGGAAGAGACCCAGTACTTC.

This clonotype was recorded at least ten times. The junction differs from germline at one of its ends, possibly a read error. The chain couples TRBV4-1 to TRBJ2-1; D gene unclear. The germline CDR1 and CDR2 sequences are MGHRA and YSYEKL. The CDR3 is made up of 14 amino acids. The CDR3 DNA follows: TGTGCCAGCAGCCAAGGTACCTCCTACAATGAGCAGTTCTTC. This sequence encodes CASSQGTSYNEQFF.

The chain combines TRBV28 with TRBJ1-5; 11 nucleotides align to TRBD1. The CDR3 runs to 14 residues. Germline CDR1 and CDR2: MDHEN and SYDVKM. Trimming at V came to 7 bases and at J to 7 bases, leaving 6 bases not matched to a gene. The CDR3 is CASNNGQGAQPQHF. In DNA form, the CDR3 reads TGTGCCAGCAACAATGGACAGGGGGCCCAGCCCCAGCATTTT.

There are many counts of this clonotype. V gene TRBV12-3 or TRBV12-4 combines with J gene TRBJ2-7; 9 positions match TRBD2. This CDR3 region has 15 residues. The V segment lost 3 bases and the J segment 5 bases; nucleotides outside the gene matches: 8. In DNA form, the CDR3 reads TGTGCCAGCAGTTTGACTAGCGGCCCGTTTGACGAGCAGTACTTC. Its translation: CASSLTSGPFDEQYF.

This clonotype has more than one count but fewer than ten. The rearrangement links TRBV2 to TRBJ2-2; TRBD1 matches at 9 bases. CDR3 length: 14 amino acids. Per the germline V gene, CDR1 is SNHLY and CDR2 is FYNNEI. V lost 7 bases to trimming and J lost 8 bases; unmatched junction nucleotides: 8. CDR3 coding DNA: TGTGCCAGCATGAGACAGGGGGGCCAGGGGGAGCTGTTTTTT. Translation: CASMRQGGQGELFF.

This rearrangement joins TRBV11-2 to TRBJ1-6; 8 nucleotides agree with TRBD1. Looked up from germline, CDR1 is SGHAT and CDR2 is FQNNGV. There are 15 residues in the CDR3. The ends lost 0 bases at V and 10 bases at J; junction bases unmatched: 5. The CDR3 DNA is TGTGCCAGCAGCTTAGAGGGGACAGGCGGGTCACCCCTCCACTTT. This codes for CASSLEGTGGSPLHF.

This chain joins TRBV29-1 and TRBJ2-3, with D uncertain. V lost 6 bases, J lost 2 bases, and 18 bases lay in between. Germline CDR1 SQVTM, CDR2 ANQGSEA. The CDR3 consists of 15 residues. CDR3 amino acids: CSVPAATVNTDTQYF. CDR3 DNA: TGCAGCGTACCCGCGGCCACAGTAAACACAGATACGCAGTATTTT.

The chain combines TRBV20-1 with TRBJ2-3; tentatively, D is TRBD1 (6 bases). The CDR3 loop spans 14 amino acids. Looked up from germline, CDR1 is DFQATT and CDR2 is SNEGSKA (reference sequence). With 6 bases removed from V and 3 bases from J, the gap between germline ends came to 16 bases. The CDR3 loop reads CSAEGVVRTDTQYF. In nucleotides, the CDR3 is TGCAGTGCAGAGGGGGTAGTACGGACAGATACGCAGTATTTT.

This rearrangement joins TRBV20-1 to TRBJ2-2; TRBD2 is a possible D gene (5 bases). The CDR3 runs 14 residues. The V and J ends lost 6 bases and 0 bases respectively, with 11 bases between them. Germline lookup yields CDR1 DFQATT and CDR2 SNEGSKA (reference sequence). The CDR3 protein is CSAGGSSNTGELFF. For the CDR3, the DNA is TGCAGTGCCGGAGGAAGCTCGAACACCGGGGAGCTGTTTTTT.

J is TRBJ2-5 and V is TRBV29-1; TRBD1 matches 8 bases. CDR1 is SQVTM, CDR2 ANQGSEA, per germline. The CDR3 covers 14 residues. With V trimmed by 3 bases and J by 5 bases, 8 bases remained unmatched. CDR3 sequence (DNA): TGCAGCGTTGAGTGGACAGGGAGTCGCGAGACCCAGTACTTC. It yields the protein CSVEWTGSRETQYF.

There are many counts of this clonotype. The rearrangement links TRBV18 to TRBJ2-5, with TRBD1 matching over 7 bases. Germline lookup yields CDR1 KGHSH and CDR2 LQKENI. This CDR3 contains 15 residues. V was clipped by 3 bases and J by 1 base; unmatched bases: 5. DNA for the CDR3: TGTGCCAGCTCACCGACAGGGCTTCTCCAAGAGACCCAGTACTTC. Translated: CASSPTGLLQETQYF.

The gene calls are TRBV20-1 and TRBJ2-7, with 7 bases fitting TRBD1. J gave up 4 bases and V 4 bases, and 7 bases lay outside the gene matches. From germline, CDR1 is DFQATT and CDR2 SNEGSKA (reference sequence). The CDR3 spans 13 residues. Here the CDR3 DNA reads TGCAGTGCTACTAGGGGGCTCTCTTACGAGCAGTACTTC. This gives the protein CSATRGLSYEQYF.

In its sample, this clonotype was seen a few times. The chain combines TRBV7-9 with TRBJ1-5; unclear D gene. V dropped 5 bases and J dropped 0 bases, with 14 bases sitting between them. This CDR3 comprises 16 residues. Germline V gene data show CDR1 as SEHNR and CDR2 as FQNEAQ (reference sequence). CDR3 coding DNA: TGTGCCAGCAGCCTGGCAGTCGGAACTAGCAATCAGCCCCAGCATTTT. Its translation is CASSLAVGTSNQPQHF.

Notes on this clonotype: It may be a read error: a sequence one base away is much more abundant. This chain links TRBV7-3 with TRBJ2-7, with a tentative D call TRBD2 (5 bases). This CDR3 contains 13 residues. Germline V gene sequence: CDR1 SGHTA, CDR2 FQGTGA. The V and J ends lost 4 bases and 2 bases respectively, with 9 bases between them. The CDR3, as DNA: TGTGCCAGCAGCTCCGGGATGACCTACGAGCAGTACTTC. It specifies CASSSGMTYEQYF. Together with reference TRBV7-3 and TRBJ2-7, the CDR3 gives the full variable domain: GAGVSQTPSNKVTEKGKYVELRCDPISGHTALYWYRQSLGQGPEFLIYFQGTGAADDSGLPNDRFFAVRPEGSVSTLKIQRTERGDSAVYLCASSSGMTYEQYFGPGTRLTVT.

This clonotype has more than one count but fewer than ten. This chain uses TRBV11-2 with TRBJ2-1, with 8 bases identical to TRBD2. Looked up from germline, CDR1 is SGHAT and CDR2 is FQNNGV. V lost 4 bases, J lost 9 bases, and 17 bases stayed unmatched. The CDR3 is 17 amino acids. CDR3 residues: CASSSLLGPGGPGEQFF. CDR3 nucleotide sequence: TGTGCCAGCAGCTCACTCCTCGGGCCGGGAGGGCCGGGTGAGCAGTTCTTC. The entire variable domain, with the rest obtained from reference TRBV11-2 and TRBJ2-1, is as follows: EAGVAQSPRYKIIEKRQSVAFWCNPISGHATLYWYQQILGQGPKLLIQFQNNGVVDDSQLPKDRFSAERLKGVDSTLKIQPAKLEDSAVYLCASSSLLGPGGPGEQFFGPGTRLTVL.

The rearrangement uses TRBV30 and TRBJ1-1; the D is unclear. Germline lookup yields CDR1 GTSNPN and CDR2 SVGIG (reference sequence). V was clipped by 0 bases and J by 7 bases, with 9 bases between them. The CDR3 is made up of 12 amino acids. The CDR3 DNA sequence: TGTGCCTGGAGTGTACTCGGAGGTGAAGCTTTCTTT. Amino acids: CAWSVLGGEAFF.

V is TRBV9 and J is TRBJ2-1; 9 nucleotides match TRBD2. The germline CDR1 and CDR2 sequences are SGDLS and YYNGEE. The CDR3 covers 16 residues. J lost 1 base, V lost 3 bases, and 5 bases had no gene match. The CDR3 loop reads CASSAQAGGSYNEQFF. The DNA of the CDR3 is TGTGCCAGCAGCGCCCAAGCGGGAGGTTCCTACAATGAGCAGTTCTTC.

The chain couples TRBV5-1 to TRBJ1-1; D unresolved. The CDR3 loop spans 18 amino acids. CDR1 SGHRS and CDR2 YFSETQ come from the germline V gene. The germline V and J ends were trimmed by 2 bases and 0 bases, with 20 bases remaining between them. For the CDR3, the DNA is TGCGCCAGCAGCTTCACAACTTCCATTATCGGGATGAACACTGAAGCTTTCTTT. This gives the protein CASSFTTSIIGMNTEAFF.

This clonotype has just a few counts. A read error may explain this, as a much larger clone is one base away. The chain joins TRBV11-2 to TRBJ2-5; tentative D call: TRBD2 (6 bases). Germline V gives CDR1 SGHAT, CDR2 FQNNGV. The CDR3 totals 14 residues. Trimming shortened V by 5 bases and J by 7 bases, and 17 bases separated the two germline ends. CDR3 protein: CASSPSGMGGTQYF. CDR3 nucleotides: TGTGCCAGCAGCCCTTCGGGGATGGGGGGGACCCAGTACTTC.

V is TRBV6-1 and J is TRBJ1-1; no clear D gene. The CDR3 is made up of 13 amino acids. The V and J ends lost 5 bases and 2 bases respectively, with 9 bases between them. Germline V gene lookup returns CDR1 MNHNS and CDR2 SASEGT. The CDR3 loop is CASSPQINTEAFF. As DNA, the CDR3 is TGTGCCAGCAGTCCCCAGATAAACACTGAAGCTTTCTTT.

This clonotype has ten or more counts. The chain joins TRBV7-3 to TRBJ2-2; D perhaps matches TRBD2 (5 bases). Germline CDR1 and CDR2: SGHTA and FQGTGA. The V gene lost 1 base and the J gene lost 6 bases, with 6 bases spanning the gap. The CDR3 extends over 13 amino acids. CDR3 region: CASSLSSAGELFF. CDR3 sequence (DNA): TGTGCCAGCAGCTTAAGTAGCGCCGGGGAGCTGTTTTTT. The variable domain in full, with the rest retrieved from reference TRBV7-3 and TRBJ2-2, is GAGVSQTPSNKVTEKGKYVELRCDPISGHTALYWYRQSLGQGPEFLIYFQGTGAADDSGLPNDRFFAVRPEGSVSTLKIQRTERGDSAVYLCASSLSSAGELFFGEGSRLTVL.

This clonotype was recorded a few times. The chain couples TRBV6-1 to TRBJ2-4; 8 nucleotides match TRBD1. V lost 3 bases, J lost 9 bases, and 10 bases stayed unmatched. The CDR3 totals 15 residues. Germline V gene sequence: CDR1 MNHNS, CDR2 SASEGT. CDR3 sequence (DNA): TGTGCCAGCAGTGAGGGACAGGTCTGGCGTGGCATTCAGTACTTC. It is translated as CASSEGQVWRGIQYF.

This clonotype occurred a few times. This may be a read error, as it is one base from a much larger clone. The rearrangement joins TRBV20-1 to TRBJ2-5; weak D call: TRBD1 (6 bases). The CDR3 has 14 amino acids. The germline V gene has CDR1 DFQATT and CDR2 SNEGSKA (reference sequence). The CDR3 bases are TGCAGTGCTAGAGTCGGAAGGGGACAAGGGACCCAGTACTTC. Translation: CSARVGRGQGTQYF.

The chain joins TRBV3-1 to TRBJ1-2; TRBD1 is a possible D gene (6 bases). The CDR3 is 15 residues long. CDR1 and CDR2 (germline): LGHDT, YNNKEL (reference sequence). The V gene lost 4 bases and the J gene lost 8 bases, with 20 bases spanning the gap. This chain's CDR3 is CASSPSVGRGLGYTF. The CDR3 DNA reads as TGTGCCAGCAGCCCTTCCGTCGGCAGGGGCTTGGGCTACACCTTC. Full variable domain (outside the CDR3, taken from reference TRBV3-1 and TRBJ1-2): DTAVSQTPKYLVTQMGNDKSIKCEQNLGHDTMYWYKQDSKKFLKIMFSYNNKELIINETVPNRFSPKSPDKAHLNLHINSLELGDSAVYFCASSPSVGRGLGYTFGSGTRLTVV.

This clonotype was found many times. The rearrangement links TRBV3-1 to TRBJ2-3, with 9 bases identical to TRBD2. This CDR3 is built from 16 residues. After removal of 2 bases from V and 0 bases from J, the junction contained 3 bases not matched to a gene. Germline CDR1 is LGHDT and CDR2 is YNNKEL (reference sequence). The CDR3 region is CASSQLAGHSTDTQYF. In DNA, the CDR3 is TGTGCCAGCAGCCAACTAGCGGGACATAGCACAGATACGCAGTATTTT.

This clonotype was seen many times. The rearrangement uses TRBV9 and TRBJ2-5, with 9 bases fitting TRBD2. J was trimmed by 5 bases and V by 0 bases; bases with no gene match: 8. The CDR3 loop spans 16 amino acids. Germline-derived CDR1 and CDR2 are SGDLS and YYNGEE. The CDR3 loop is CASSVGNSGSWETQYF. The CDR3 DNA reads TGTGCCAGCAGCGTAGGAAATAGCGGGAGCTGGGAGACCCAGTACTTC.

The gene calls are TRBV2 and TRBJ2-2, with D perhaps matching TRBD2 (6 bases). From germline, CDR1 is SNHLY and CDR2 FYNNEI. Trimming took off 5 bases at V and 1 base at J, with 14 bases between the two ends. The CDR3 contains 16 residues. The DNA of the CDR3 is TGTGCCAGCAGTTACTCCGGGACTCTGAACACCGGGGAGCTGTTTTTT. Its translation is CASSYSGTLNTGELFF.

This clonotype was recorded at least ten times. V gene TRBV2 combines with J gene TRBJ2-3; D is ambiguous. This CDR3 is 12 amino acids long. Germline CDR1 reads SNHLY; CDR2 reads FYNNEI. Trimming stripped 6 bases from V and 7 bases from J, with 11 bases between. The CDR3 sequence: CASSPLSNTQYF. The CDR3 DNA reads as TGTGCCAGCAGCCCTCTAAGCAATACGCAGTATTTT.

This clonotype appeared a few times. The CDR3 DNA follows: TGTGCCTGGAGTGCTCTGGCCAGAGCCTACAATGAGCAGTTCTTC. This sequence encodes CAWSALARAYNEQFF. V and J are TRBV30 and TRBJ2-1; D uncertain. This CDR3 comprises 15 residues. The germline gives CDR1 GTSNPN, CDR2 SVGIG (reference sequence). V was trimmed by 1 base and J by 2 bases, leaving 12 bases between them.

This clonotype was counted many times. The chain joins TRBV12-3 or TRBV12-4 to TRBJ2-2; no clear D gene. Between the trimmed V and J ends, which lost 3 bases and 7 bases, there was a span of 6 bases. The CDR3 consists of 12 residues. Written as DNA, the CDR3 is TGTGCCAGCAGTTTGCGTATCGGGGAGCTGTTTTTT. Amino acid sequence: CASSLRIGELFF.